This T cell receptor beta chain appears in the sequencing data of a study of T cell repertoires in cytomegalovirus infection. General study points: Totalled public TCR beta family frequency picked out people who carried CMV plus the relevant HLA.

This clonotype occurred a few times. Its antigen remains unidentified. The CDR3 has 15 amino acids. Germline CDR1 DFQATT, CDR2 SNEGSKA (reference sequence). Trimming removed 0 bases from V and 8 bases from J, with 14 bases in between. Using its own MiXCR run on the reads, TCRdb lists one record per CDR3 protein. The top ten hold around 8.1% of the sample, which has some 300,000 distinct CDR3 sequences, roughly 13% seen once. The TCR originated in a human donor in good health (CMV status not recorded). Some clones in this sample may be carry-over from other donors' samples. The chain combines TRBV20-1 with TRBJ1-6; D is unresolved. The sequencing input was PBMCs. CDR3 loop: CSARDLIGSHSPLHF. In nucleotides, the CDR3 is TGCAGTGCTAGAGATCTCATAGGGTCTCATTCACCCCTCCACTTT.